The source of this T cell receptor beta chain is a study of shared clonotypes between healthy human individuals. Replicate sorted-subset PCRs were loaded with 150 to 250 ng DNA, roughly 33,000 T cell genomes. Some clones are missing from TCRdb's copy, which holds only in-frame ones; the method was immunoSEQ multiplex PCR. The repertoire holds under 2,500,000 clones, with roughly 95% as singletons. The V gene end was trimmed by 3 bases and the J gene end by 4 bases; junction bases not matched to a gene: 15. This CDR3 has 18 amino acids. CDR1 MNHEY and CDR2 SMNVEV come from the germline V gene (reference sequence). Study donors comprised healthy, HIV-negative adults devoid of recent acute infection or vaccination.

The TCR was taken from a man in his late teens or twenties in good health. J is TRBJ2-7 and V is TRBV27; 10 bases map to TRBD1. The sequenced sample was naive CD4+ T cells sorted from blood. Subset meaning: CD45RA+ positively selected. The CDR3 sequence is CASSFLRSRGQGGYEQYF. CDR3 coding DNA: TGTGCCAGCAGTTTTCTTAGGTCCCGCGGACAGGGGGGTTACGAGCAGTACTTC.